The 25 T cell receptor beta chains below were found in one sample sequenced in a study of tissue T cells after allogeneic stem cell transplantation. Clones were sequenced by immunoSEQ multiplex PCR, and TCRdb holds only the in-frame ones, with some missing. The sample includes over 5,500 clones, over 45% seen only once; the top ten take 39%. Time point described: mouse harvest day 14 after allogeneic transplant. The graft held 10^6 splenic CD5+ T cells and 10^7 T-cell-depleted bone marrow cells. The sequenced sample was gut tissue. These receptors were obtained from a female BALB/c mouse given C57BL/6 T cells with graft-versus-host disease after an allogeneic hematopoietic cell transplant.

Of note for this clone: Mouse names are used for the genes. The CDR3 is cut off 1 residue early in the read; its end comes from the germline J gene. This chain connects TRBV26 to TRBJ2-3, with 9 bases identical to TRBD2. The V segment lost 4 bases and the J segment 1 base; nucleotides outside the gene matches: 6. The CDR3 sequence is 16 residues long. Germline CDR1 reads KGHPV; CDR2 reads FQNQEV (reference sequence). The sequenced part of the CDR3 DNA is TGTGCCAGCAGTCCCCGACTGGGGGCTGGTGCAGAAACGCTGTAT. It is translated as CASSPRLGAGAETLY. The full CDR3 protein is CASSPRLGAGAETLYF.

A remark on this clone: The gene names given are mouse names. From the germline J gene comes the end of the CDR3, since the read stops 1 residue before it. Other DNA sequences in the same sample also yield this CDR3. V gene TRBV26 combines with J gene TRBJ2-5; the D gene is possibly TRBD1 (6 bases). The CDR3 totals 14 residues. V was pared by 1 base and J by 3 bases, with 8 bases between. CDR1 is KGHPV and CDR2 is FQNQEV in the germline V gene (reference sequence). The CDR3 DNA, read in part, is TGTGCCAGCAGTCTGTTAGGGGGTCAAGACACCCAGTAC. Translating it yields CASSLLGGQDTQY. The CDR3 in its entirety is CASSLLGGQDTQYF.

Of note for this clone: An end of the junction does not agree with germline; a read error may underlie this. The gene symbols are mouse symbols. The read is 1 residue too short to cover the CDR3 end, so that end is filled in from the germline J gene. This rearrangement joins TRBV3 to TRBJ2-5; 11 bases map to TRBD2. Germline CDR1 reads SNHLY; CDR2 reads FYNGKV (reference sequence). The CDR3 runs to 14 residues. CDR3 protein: CAGSFDWGGDTQYF. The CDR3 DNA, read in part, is TGTGCCGGCAGCTTTGACTGGGGGGGGGACACCCAGTAC.

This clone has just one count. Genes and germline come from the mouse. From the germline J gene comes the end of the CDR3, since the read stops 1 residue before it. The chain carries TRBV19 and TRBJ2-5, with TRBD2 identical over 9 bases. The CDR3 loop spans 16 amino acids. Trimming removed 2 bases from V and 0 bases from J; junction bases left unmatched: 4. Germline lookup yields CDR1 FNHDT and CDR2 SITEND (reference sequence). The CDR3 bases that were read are TGTGCCAGCAGTATCAGGCTGGGGGGGAACCAAGACACCCAGTAC. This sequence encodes CASSIRLGGNQDTQY. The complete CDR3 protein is CASSIRLGGNQDTQYF.

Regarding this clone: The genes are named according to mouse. The CDR3 is CASRPGQGANTEVFF. The DNA read from the CDR3 is TGTGCCAGCAGACCGGGACAGGGGGCAAACACAGAAGTCTTC. V and J are TRBV5 and TRBJ1-1, with TRBD1 matching 11 bases. The CDR3 is cut off 1 residue early in the read; its end comes from the germline J gene. Germline V CDR1 and CDR2: LGHNA, YNLKQL (reference sequence). CDR3 length equals 15 residues. Germline trimming cut 6 bases from V and 0 bases from J; bases unmatched to any gene: 3.

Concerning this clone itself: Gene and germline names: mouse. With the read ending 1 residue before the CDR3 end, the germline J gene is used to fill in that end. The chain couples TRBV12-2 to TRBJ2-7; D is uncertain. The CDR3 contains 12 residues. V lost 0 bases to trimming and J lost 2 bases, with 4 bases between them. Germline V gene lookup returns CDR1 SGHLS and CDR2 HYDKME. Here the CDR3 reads CASSLATYEQYF. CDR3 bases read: TGTGCCAGCTCTCTCGCTACCTATGAACAGTAC.

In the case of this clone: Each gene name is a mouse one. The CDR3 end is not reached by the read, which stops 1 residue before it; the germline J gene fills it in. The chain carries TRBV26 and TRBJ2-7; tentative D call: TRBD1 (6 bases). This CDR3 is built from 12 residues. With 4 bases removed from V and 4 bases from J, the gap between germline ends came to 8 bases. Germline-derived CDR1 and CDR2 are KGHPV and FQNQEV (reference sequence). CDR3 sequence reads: CASSRTDYEQYF. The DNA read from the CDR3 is TGTGCCAGCAGTCGGACAGATTATGAACAGTAC.

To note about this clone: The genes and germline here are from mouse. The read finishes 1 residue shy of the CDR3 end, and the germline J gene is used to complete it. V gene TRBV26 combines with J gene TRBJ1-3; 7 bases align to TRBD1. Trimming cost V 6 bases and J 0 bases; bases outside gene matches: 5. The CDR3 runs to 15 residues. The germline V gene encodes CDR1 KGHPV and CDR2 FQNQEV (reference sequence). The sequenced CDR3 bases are TGTGCCAGCAGCAGACAGGGACCTTCTGGAAATACGCTCTAT. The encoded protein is CASSRQGPSGNTLY. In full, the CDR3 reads CASSRQGPSGNTLYF.

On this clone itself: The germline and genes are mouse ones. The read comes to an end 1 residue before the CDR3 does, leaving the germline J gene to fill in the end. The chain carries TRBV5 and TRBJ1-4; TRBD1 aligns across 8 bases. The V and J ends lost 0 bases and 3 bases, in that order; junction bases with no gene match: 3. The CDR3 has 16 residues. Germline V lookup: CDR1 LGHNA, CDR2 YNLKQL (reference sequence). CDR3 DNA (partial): TGTGCCAGCAGCCAAGAGCGGACAGGGACCAACGAAAGATTATTT. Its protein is CASSQERTGTNERLF. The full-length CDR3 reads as CASSQERTGTNERLFF.

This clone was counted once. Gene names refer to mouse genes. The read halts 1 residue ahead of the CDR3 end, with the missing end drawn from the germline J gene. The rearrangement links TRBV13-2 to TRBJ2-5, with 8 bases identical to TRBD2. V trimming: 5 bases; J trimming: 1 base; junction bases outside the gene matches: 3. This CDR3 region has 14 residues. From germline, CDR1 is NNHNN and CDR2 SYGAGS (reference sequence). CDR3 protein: CASGILGDQDTQYF. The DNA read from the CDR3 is TGTGCCAGCGGGATACTGGGGGACCAAGACACCCAGTAC.

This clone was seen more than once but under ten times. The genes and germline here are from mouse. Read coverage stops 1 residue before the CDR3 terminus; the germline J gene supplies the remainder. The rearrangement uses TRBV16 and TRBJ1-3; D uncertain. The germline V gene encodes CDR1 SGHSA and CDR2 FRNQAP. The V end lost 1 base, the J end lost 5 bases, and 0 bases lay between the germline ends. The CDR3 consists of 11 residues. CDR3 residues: CASSLGNTLYF. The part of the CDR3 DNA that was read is TGTGCAAGCAGCTTAGGAAATACGCTCTAT.

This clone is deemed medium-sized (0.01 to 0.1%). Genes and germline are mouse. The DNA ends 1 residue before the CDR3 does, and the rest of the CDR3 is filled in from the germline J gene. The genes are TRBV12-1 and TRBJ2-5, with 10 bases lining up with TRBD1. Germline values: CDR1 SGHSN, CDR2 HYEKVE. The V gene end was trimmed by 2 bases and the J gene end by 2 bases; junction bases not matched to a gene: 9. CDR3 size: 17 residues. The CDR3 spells CASSHHRDRGGQDTQYF. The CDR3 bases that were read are TGTGCCAGCTCTCACCACCGGGACAGGGGTGGCCAAGACACCCAGTAC.

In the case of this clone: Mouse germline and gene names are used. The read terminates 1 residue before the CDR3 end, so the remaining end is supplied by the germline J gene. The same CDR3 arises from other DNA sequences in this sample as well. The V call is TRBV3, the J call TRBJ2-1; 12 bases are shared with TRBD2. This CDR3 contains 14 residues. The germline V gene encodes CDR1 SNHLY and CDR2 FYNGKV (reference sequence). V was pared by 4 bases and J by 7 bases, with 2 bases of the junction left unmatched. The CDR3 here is CASSSDWGGAEQFF. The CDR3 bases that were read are TGTGCCAGCAGCTCCGACTGGGGGGGCGCTGAGCAGTTC.

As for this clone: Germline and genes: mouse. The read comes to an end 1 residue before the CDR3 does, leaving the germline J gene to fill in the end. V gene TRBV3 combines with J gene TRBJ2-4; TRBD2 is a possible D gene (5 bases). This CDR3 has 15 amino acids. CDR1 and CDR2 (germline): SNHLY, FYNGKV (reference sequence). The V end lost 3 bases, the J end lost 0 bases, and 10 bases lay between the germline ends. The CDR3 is CASSFRLGSQNTLYF. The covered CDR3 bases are TGTGCCAGCAGCTTTAGGCTGGGTAGTCAAAACACCTTGTAC.

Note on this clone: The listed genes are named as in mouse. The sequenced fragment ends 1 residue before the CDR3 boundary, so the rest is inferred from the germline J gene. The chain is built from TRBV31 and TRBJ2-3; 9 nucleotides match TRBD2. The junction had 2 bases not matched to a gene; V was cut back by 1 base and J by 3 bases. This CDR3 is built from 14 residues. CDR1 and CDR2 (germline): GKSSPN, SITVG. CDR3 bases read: TGTGCCTGGAGTCAGTGGGGGGGCGCAGAAACGCTGTAT. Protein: CAWSQWGGAETLY. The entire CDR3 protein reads CAWSQWGGAETLYF.

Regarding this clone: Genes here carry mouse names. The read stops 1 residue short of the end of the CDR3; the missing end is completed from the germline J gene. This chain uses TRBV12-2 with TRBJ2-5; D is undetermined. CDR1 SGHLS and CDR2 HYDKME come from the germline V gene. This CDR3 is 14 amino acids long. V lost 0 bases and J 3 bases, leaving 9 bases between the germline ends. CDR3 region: CASSLAGFQDTQYF. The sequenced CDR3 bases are TGTGCCAGCTCTCTCGCCGGGTTTCAAGACACCCAGTAC.

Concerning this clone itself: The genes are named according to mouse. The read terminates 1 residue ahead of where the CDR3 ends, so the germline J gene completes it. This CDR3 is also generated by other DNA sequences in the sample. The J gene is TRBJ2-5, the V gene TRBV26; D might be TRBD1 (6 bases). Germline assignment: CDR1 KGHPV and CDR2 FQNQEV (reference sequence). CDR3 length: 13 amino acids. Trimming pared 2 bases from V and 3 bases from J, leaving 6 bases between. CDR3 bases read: TGTGCCAGCAGTCTGAGGGGGCAAGACACCCAGTAC. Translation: CASSLRGQDTQY. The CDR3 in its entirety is CASSLRGQDTQYF.

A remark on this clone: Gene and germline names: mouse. The DNA read from the CDR3 is TGTGCCAGCTCCCCAGACAGGGGAGGGGTTGAACAGTAC. It is translated as CASSPDRGGVEQY. The full CDR3 is CASSPDRGGVEQYF. The chain employs TRBV12-2 and TRBJ2-7; the match to TRBD1 covers 8 bases. The read gets to within 1 residue of the CDR3 end, and the germline J gene fills in the rest. CDR3 length equals 14 residues. J gave up 6 bases and V 4 bases, and 10 bases lay outside the gene matches. Looked up from germline, CDR1 is SGHLS and CDR2 is HYDKME.

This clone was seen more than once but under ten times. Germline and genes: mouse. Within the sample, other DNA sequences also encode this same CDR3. The CDR3 sequence is CASSLNSAETLYF. The CDR3 DNA, read in part, is TGTGCCAGCAGTCTAAACAGTGCAGAAACGCTGTAT. The rearrangement links TRBV26 to TRBJ2-3; D gene uncertain. The sequenced fragment ends 1 residue before the CDR3 boundary, so the rest is inferred from the germline J gene. This CDR3 spans 13 amino acids. Germline V gene data show CDR1 as KGHPV and CDR2 as FQNQEV (reference sequence). V was clipped by 3 bases and J by 0 bases, with 4 bases between them. Variable domain in full (rest from reference TRBV26 and TRBJ2-3): NSKVIQTPRYLVKGQGQKAKMRCIPEKGHPVVFWYQQNKNNEFKFLINFQNQEVLQQIDMTEKRFSAECPSNSPCSLEIQSSEAGDSALYLCASSLNSAETLYFGSGTRLTVL.

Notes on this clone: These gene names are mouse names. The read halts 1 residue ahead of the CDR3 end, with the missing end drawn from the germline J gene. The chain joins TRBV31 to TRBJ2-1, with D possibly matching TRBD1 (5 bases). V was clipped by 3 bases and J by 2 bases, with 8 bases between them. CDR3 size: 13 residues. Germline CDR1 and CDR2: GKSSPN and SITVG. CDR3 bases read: TGTGCCTGGAGAGGCAGGGACTATGCTGAGCAGTTC. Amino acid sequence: CAWRGRDYAEQF. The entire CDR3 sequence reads CAWRGRDYAEQFF.

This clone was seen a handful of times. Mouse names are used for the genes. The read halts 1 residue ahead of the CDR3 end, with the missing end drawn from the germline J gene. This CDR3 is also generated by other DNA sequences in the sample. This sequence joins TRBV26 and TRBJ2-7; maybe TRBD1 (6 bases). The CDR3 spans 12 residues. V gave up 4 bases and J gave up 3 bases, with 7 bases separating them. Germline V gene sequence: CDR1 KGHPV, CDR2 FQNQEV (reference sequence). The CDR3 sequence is CASSRDNYEQYF. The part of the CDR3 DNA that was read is TGTGCCAGCAGTCGGGACAACTATGAACAGTAC. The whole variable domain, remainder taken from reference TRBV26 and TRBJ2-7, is NSKVIQTPRYLVKGQGQKAKMRCIPEKGHPVVFWYQQNKNNEFKFLINFQNQEVLQQIDMTEKRFSAECPSNSPCSLEIQSSEAGDSALYLCASSRDNYEQYFGPGTRLTVL.

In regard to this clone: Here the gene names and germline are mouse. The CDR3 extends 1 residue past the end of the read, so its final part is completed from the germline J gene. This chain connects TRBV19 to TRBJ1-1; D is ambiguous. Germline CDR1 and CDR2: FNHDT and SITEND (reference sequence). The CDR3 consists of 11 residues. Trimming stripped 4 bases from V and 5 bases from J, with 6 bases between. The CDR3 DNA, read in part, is TGTGCCAGCAGTTTAACGACAGAAGTCTTC. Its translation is CASSLTTEVF. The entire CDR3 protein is CASSLTTEVFF.

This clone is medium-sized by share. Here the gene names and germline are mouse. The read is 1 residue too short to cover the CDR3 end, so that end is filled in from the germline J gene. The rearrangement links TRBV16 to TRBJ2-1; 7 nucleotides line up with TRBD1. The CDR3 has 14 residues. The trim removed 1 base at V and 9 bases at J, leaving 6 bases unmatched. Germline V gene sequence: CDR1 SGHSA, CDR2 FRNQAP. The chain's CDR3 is CASSLAQGTGEQFF. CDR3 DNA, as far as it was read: TGTGCAAGCAGCTTAGCACAGGGGACGGGTGAGCAGTTC.

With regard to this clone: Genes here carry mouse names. CDR3 bases read: TGTGCAAGCAGCTTAGACAGCAGTCAAAACACCTTGTAC. It codes for CASSLDSSQNTLY. The whole CDR3 protein reads CASSLDSSQNTLYF. V and J are TRBV16 and TRBJ2-4; no definite D call. The read ends 1 residue early relative to the CDR3; the germline J gene fills the gap. V dropped 0 bases and J dropped 0 bases, with 4 bases sitting between them. Germline V lookup: CDR1 SGHSA, CDR2 FRNQAP. The CDR3 sequence is 14 residues long.

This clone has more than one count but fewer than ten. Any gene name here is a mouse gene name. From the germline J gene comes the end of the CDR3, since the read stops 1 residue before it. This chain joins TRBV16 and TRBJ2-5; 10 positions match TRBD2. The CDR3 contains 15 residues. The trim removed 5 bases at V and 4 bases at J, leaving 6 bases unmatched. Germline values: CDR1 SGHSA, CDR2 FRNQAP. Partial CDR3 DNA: TGTGCAAGCAGCGCCCGACTGGGGGGTAAAGACACCCAGTAC. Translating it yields CASSARLGGKDTQY. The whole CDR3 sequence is CASSARLGGKDTQYF.